This T cell receptor (beta chain) was identified during a study of OX40 agonist ivuxolimab in advanced cancers. V was pared by 1 base and J by 3 bases, with 9 bases between. This CDR3 spans 15 amino acids. CDR1 and CDR2 from the germline V gene are MDHEN and SYDVKM. As regards this clone: Its antigen is undetermined.

At cycle 4 day 1, cycle 7 day 1, and baseline, blood was sampled. Assay: immunoSEQ multiplex PCR; the TCRdb copy retains only in-frame clones and omits some. The sample lists about 80,000 clones; 80% to 90% were seen once. Study results and limitations: Among the lowest peripheral clonal expansion occurred in 0.1-3.0 mg/kg partial responders. At 0.1 to 3.0 mg/kg, CD4+ and CD8+ blood T cells expanded clonally by week 6.

This receptor was taken from an adult with an advanced solid tumor such as melanoma, head and neck, liver or kidney cancer. The starting material was CD4+ or CD8+ T cells sorted from blood, obtained in a trial of the OX40 agonist ivuxolimab. The genes are TRBV28 and TRBJ1-4; D not resolved. Here the CDR3 reads CASSLSPRANEKLFF. Written as DNA, the CDR3 is TGTGCCAGCAGTTTATCCCCTAGGGCTAATGAAAAACTGTTTTTT. Using reference TRBV28 and TRBJ1-4 for the parts outside the CDR3, the full variable domain is DVKVTQSSRYLVKRTGEKVFLECVQDMDHENMFWYRQDPGLGLRLIYFSYDVKMKEKGDIPEGYSVSREKKERFSLILESASTNQTSMYLCASSLSPRANEKLFFGSGTQLSVL.